The sequence of this T cell receptor beta chain was determined in a study of T cell repertoires in cytomegalovirus infection. In this sample, this clonotype turned up many times. A single record per CDR3 protein comes from TCRdb applying MiXCR to the reads. The sample carries 200,000 to 300,000 distinct CDR3 sequences, over 9% recorded once. The V gene's germline CDR1 is SGHRS and CDR2 YFSETQ. The V gene end was trimmed by 4 bases and the J gene end by 4 bases; junction bases not matched to a gene: 10. There are 16 residues in the CDR3. The receptor comes from a human donor in good health (CMV status not recorded). Some clones in this sample may be carry-over from other donors' samples. The sequenced material came from PBMCs. The rearrangement joins TRBV5-1 to TRBJ2-1; 8 bases fit TRBD2. The CDR3 loop is CASSLLGGRSYNEQFF. In nucleotides, the CDR3 is TGCGCCAGCAGCCTGCTCGGCGGGAGGTCTTACAATGAGCAGTTCTTC.